These T cell receptor beta chains were read from a single sample in a study of T cell responses to AZD1222 COVID-19 vaccine. Assay: immunoSEQ multiplex PCR; the TCRdb copy retains only in-frame clones and omits some. There are about 130,000 clones in the sample; around 93% occur only once, and approximately 6.5% lies in the top ten. This specimen was peripheral blood, taken 28 days after the second AZD1222 dose. These receptors all stem from an adult who received the AZD1222 COVID-19 vaccine. Both conserved end residues are part of each CDR3. Fields, in order: CDR3 DNA, CDR3 protein, V gene, clone size, D gene, J gene. The D gene is left open where the match is weak. A clone size is listed for some rows: how often the clone was seen (once, few, many), or a class if it is expanded.

CDR3nt: TGTGCCAGCAGTTCCCAAGACCACCCTGAGCAGTTCTTC
CDR3aa: CASSSQDHPEQFF
v_gene: TRBV28
abundance: .
d_gene: .
j_gene: TRBJ2-1

CDR3nt: TGTGCCAGCAGTGGGCGGGACAGCTACGAGCAGTACTTC
CDR3aa: CASSGRDSYEQYF
v_gene: TRBV12-3/TRBV12-4
abundance: .
d_gene: .
j_gene: TRBJ2-7

CDR3nt: TGTGCCAGCAGATCCTGGGGGTTTGGGTCACCCCTCCACTTT
CDR3aa: CASRSWGFGSPLHF
v_gene: TRBV27
abundance: few
d_gene: .
j_gene: TRBJ1-6

CDR3nt: TGTGCCAGCAGCGTAGAAAGGGGGAACAACTATGGCTACACCTTC
CDR3aa: CASSVERGNNYGYTF
v_gene: TRBV9
abundance: .
d_gene: .
j_gene: TRBJ1-2

CDR3nt: TGTGCCAGCACCCCGGGGGGCGGATACAATGAGCAGTTCTTC
CDR3aa: CASTPGGGYNEQFF
v_gene: TRBV7-3
abundance: .
d_gene: .
j_gene: TRBJ2-1

CDR3nt: TGTGCGACAAGCCCCTCGGACACCGGGGAGCTGTTTTTT
CDR3aa: CATSPSDTGELFF
v_gene: TRBV6-6
abundance: medium-sized
d_gene: .
j_gene: TRBJ2-2

CDR3nt: TGTGCCAGCTCACCAAGGTATGGGAATCAGCCCCAGCATTTT
CDR3aa: CASSPRYGNQPQHF
v_gene: TRBV18
abundance: .
d_gene: .
j_gene: TRBJ1-5

CDR3nt: TGTGCCAGCAGTTTGACGGGACAGACTATATCTGGAAACACCATATATTTT
CDR3aa: CASSLTGQTISGNTIYF
v_gene: TRBV27
abundance: .
d_gene: TRBD1
j_gene: TRBJ1-3

CDR3nt: TGTGCCAGCACCACCTTGGGACGGGAAAGCTCCTACAATGAGCAGTTCTTC
CDR3aa: CASTTLGRESSYNEQFF
v_gene: TRBV28
abundance: .
d_gene: .
j_gene: TRBJ2-1

CDR3nt: TGCGCCAGCAGCTCCCCAACTCGCGATCGGAATGAAAAACTGTTTTTT
CDR3aa: CASSSPTRDRNEKLFF
v_gene: TRBV5-1
abundance: once
d_gene: .
j_gene: TRBJ1-4

CDR3nt: TGTGCCAGTTGCCGGGGACCCGAGGGGGGTGAGCAGTTCTTC
CDR3aa: CASCRGPEGGEQFF
v_gene: TRBV19
abundance: .
d_gene: .
j_gene: TRBJ2-1

CDR3nt: TGTGCCAGCAGCCTAGGGTTGCTCGGGGGCACTGAAGCTTTCTTT
CDR3aa: CASSLGLLGGTEAFF
v_gene: TRBV7-9
abundance: .
d_gene: .
j_gene: TRBJ1-1

CDR3nt: TGTGCCAGTAGCGGCAGACGGGGCTATAATTCACCCCTCCACTTT
CDR3aa: CASSGRRGYNSPLHF
v_gene: TRBV19
abundance: .
d_gene: .
j_gene: TRBJ1-6

CDR3nt: TGTGCCAGCAGGATCACAGGAAAAGAGACCCAGTACTTC
CDR3aa: CASRITGKETQYF
v_gene: TRBV3-1/TRBV3-2
abundance: .
d_gene: .
j_gene: TRBJ2-5

CDR3nt: TGCGCCAGCAGCTTGGCCCAGCCCAACGGTGAGCAGTTCTTC
CDR3aa: CASSLAQPNGEQFF
v_gene: TRBV5-1
abundance: .
d_gene: .
j_gene: TRBJ2-1

CDR3nt: TGTGCCAGCAGCGTAGAAGGGGCCAGCTACGAGCAGTACTTC
CDR3aa: CASSVEGASYEQYF
v_gene: TRBV9
abundance: .
d_gene: .
j_gene: TRBJ2-7

CDR3nt: TGTGCCAGCAGTCAGGATACAGGGGTGAACTATGGCTACACCTTC
CDR3aa: CASSQDTGVNYGYTF
v_gene: TRBV6-5
abundance: .
d_gene: TRBD1
j_gene: TRBJ1-2

CDR3nt: TGTGCCTGGAATCCGGGACCCACGCGGCACACCATATATTTT
CDR3aa: CAWNPGPTRHTIYF
v_gene: TRBV30
abundance: once
d_gene: .
j_gene: TRBJ1-3

CDR3nt: TGTGCCAGCAAAGGAGTTAACAGGGCCGGTGAGCAGTTCTTC
CDR3aa: CASKGVNRAGEQFF
v_gene: TRBV3-1/TRBV3-2
abundance: .
d_gene: .
j_gene: TRBJ2-1

CDR3nt: TGTGCCAGTAGTATAAGGGCAGGCTGGAACACTGAAGCTTTCTTT
CDR3aa: CASSIRAGWNTEAFF
v_gene: TRBV19
abundance: once
d_gene: .
j_gene: TRBJ1-1

CDR3nt: TGTGCCAGCAGCCAAGAGAAGGGAACAAACACTGAAGCTTTCTTT
CDR3aa: CASSQEKGTNTEAFF
v_gene: TRBV4-2
abundance: .
d_gene: .
j_gene: TRBJ1-1

CDR3nt: TGTGCCAGCAGTCCCCGGACTAGTCAAGAGACCCAGTACTTC
CDR3aa: CASSPRTSQETQYF
v_gene: TRBV2
abundance: .
d_gene: TRBD2
j_gene: TRBJ2-5

CDR3nt: TGTGCCAGCAGCTTACGAGGGCTACCCTACAATGAGCAGTTCTTC
CDR3aa: CASSLRGLPYNEQFF
v_gene: TRBV11-3
abundance: .
d_gene: .
j_gene: TRBJ2-1

CDR3nt: TGTGCCAGCAGCTTCGCCCCCGGGACTAGCACAGATACGCAGTATTTT
CDR3aa: CASSFAPGTSTDTQYF
v_gene: TRBV7-6
abundance: .
d_gene: .
j_gene: TRBJ2-3

CDR3nt: TGTGCCAGCAGCACCACCCACGAGCAGTACTTC
CDR3aa: CASSTTHEQYF
v_gene: TRBV28
abundance: .
d_gene: .
j_gene: TRBJ2-7

CDR3nt: TGTGCCAGCACAGGGGACGGCACCGGGGAGCTGTTTTTT
CDR3aa: CASTGDGTGELFF
v_gene: TRBV7-9
abundance: .
d_gene: .
j_gene: TRBJ2-2

CDR3nt: TGTGCCTGGAGCGAATTGACGGGTGGAAACACCATATATTTT
CDR3aa: CAWSELTGGNTIYF
v_gene: TRBV30
abundance: .
d_gene: .
j_gene: TRBJ1-3

CDR3nt: TGTGCCAGCAGCGTAGCAGGGCACGGCTACACCTTC
CDR3aa: CASSVAGHGYTF
v_gene: TRBV9
abundance: .
d_gene: .
j_gene: TRBJ1-2

CDR3nt: TGTGCCAGCAGCTTGTACAGAAGGGTAGGGGCCAACGTCCTGACTTTC
CDR3aa: CASSLYRRVGANVLTF
v_gene: TRBV5-8
abundance: .
d_gene: .
j_gene: TRBJ2-6